This entry lists 20 T cell receptor beta chains sequenced from one sample in a study of blood T cell repertoires in COVID-19. Repertoires were generated with immunoSEQ multiplex PCR, while TCRdb's copy carries only in-frame clones and drops some. The sample consists of 350,000 to 450,000 clones, around 89% of them appearing once. Sequenced: PBMCs or T cells enriched from blood (not recorded which). The receptor source for this set is a man aged 25-40 years who had recovered from COVID-19.

The rearrangement joins TRBV3-1 (or the pseudogene TRBV3-2) to TRBJ1-2, with D possibly TRBD1 on 5 matching bases. Trimming cost V 7 bases and J 8 bases, with 11 bases left between them. This CDR3 spans 11 amino acids. From germline, CDR1 is LGHDT and CDR2 YNNKEL (reference sequence). CDR3 region: CASTSGDGYTF. CDR3 sequence (DNA): TGTGCCAGCACCTCGGGGGACGGCTACACCTTC.

Note on this clone: At one boundary the junction diverges from the germline segment, which might be a read error. The chain has TRBV5-3 and TRBJ2-5; 7 bases align to TRBD2. TRBV5-3 is an ORF; its function is uncertain. This CDR3 has 17 amino acids. The CDR3 nucleotides read TGTGTCAGAAGCACTGCACATATAGCGGGCGTCCAAGAGACCCAGTACTTC. Residues: CVRSTAHIAGVQETQYF.

This sequence joins TRBV29-1 and TRBJ2-1, with 13 bases lining up with TRBD2. Germline lookup yields CDR1 SQVTM and CDR2 ANQGSEA. V was clipped by 7 bases and J by 11 bases; unmatched bases: 14. CDR3 length: 15 amino acids. The chain's CDR3 is CSAEQGTSGKGKQFF. The CDR3 DNA sequence: TGCAGCGCCGAACAAGGGACTAGCGGGAAGGGGAAGCAGTTCTTC.

The rearrangement joins TRBV15 to TRBJ2-5; 12 nucleotides align to TRBD2. The junction had 8 bases not matched to a gene; V was cut back by 10 bases and J by 8 bases. Germline CDR1 LNHNV, CDR2 YYDKDF (reference sequence). CDR3 length: 13 residues. CDR3 amino acids: CASRLAGEYTQYF. In DNA, the CDR3 is TGTGCCAGCCGACTAGCGGGAGAGTATACCCAGTACTTC.

The chain recombines TRBV5-1 with TRBJ2-7, with D hard to call. Per germline, CDR1 SGHRS and CDR2 YFSETQ. The CDR3 is 13 residues long. V lost 4 bases and J 2 bases, leaving 10 bases between the germline ends. CDR3 nucleotide sequence: TGCGCCAGCAGCCATCTAGAAGCCTACGAGCAGTACTTC. Amino acid sequence: CASSHLEAYEQYF.

This sequence joins TRBV7-9 and TRBJ2-3; 11 nucleotides match TRBD2. With V trimmed by 1 base and J by 8 bases, 2 bases remained unmatched. Germline V lookup: CDR1 SEHNR, CDR2 FQNEAQ (reference sequence). The CDR3 covers 14 residues. The CDR3 nucleotides are TGTGCCAGCAGCTTAGAACTAGCGGGAGCTACGCAGTATTTT. This sequence encodes CASSLELAGATQYF.

The sample holds one count of this clone. The V and J genes are TRBV7-3 and TRBJ2-1; perhaps TRBD2 as D (5 bases). Germline CDR1 is SGHTA and CDR2 is FQGTGA. The V end lost 5 bases, the J end lost 7 bases, and 15 bases lay between the germline ends. The length of the CDR3 is 14 residues. For the CDR3, the DNA is TGTGCCAGCAGCCCGACCGGGATTACTAATGAGCAGTTCTTC. This encodes CASSPTGITNEQFF.

The chain has TRBV3-1 (or the pseudogene TRBV3-2) and TRBJ2-1, with TRBD2 identical over 8 bases. The V and J ends lost 4 bases and 7 bases, in that order; junction bases with no gene match: 6. The germline V gene encodes CDR1 LGHDT and CDR2 YNNKEL (reference sequence). This CDR3 contains 14 residues. The CDR3 spells CASSPRTSLNEQFF. The CDR3 DNA is TGTGCCAGCAGCCCGAGGACTAGCTTAAATGAGCAGTTCTTC.

This chain uses TRBV5-1 with TRBJ2-3, with unresolved D. Germline V gene data show CDR1 as SGHRS and CDR2 as YFSETQ. Trimming cost V 4 bases and J 2 bases, with 5 bases left between them. This CDR3 region has 12 residues. The CDR3 protein is CASSENTDTQYF. The CDR3 DNA reads TGCGCCAGCAGCGAGAACACAGATACGCAGTATTTT.

This chain links TRBV27 with TRBJ2-2; tentative D call: TRBD2 (5 bases). V was clipped by 3 bases and J by 4 bases, with 15 bases between them. The CDR3 is 16 residues long. The germline gives CDR1 MNHEY, CDR2 SMNVEV (reference sequence). This CDR3 is CASSFSREWGTGELFF. CDR3 DNA sequence: TGTGCCAGCAGTTTTTCGAGGGAGTGGGGCACCGGGGAGCTGTTTTTT.

The chain recombines TRBV19 with TRBJ1-1; TRBD1 is a possible D gene (5 bases). V lost 5 bases and J 3 bases, leaving 16 bases between the germline ends. The length of the CDR3 is 15 residues. From germline, CDR1 is LNHDA and CDR2 SQIVND (reference sequence). The DNA of the CDR3 is TGTGCCAGTAGTTCAGGGATTCCGGGAGACACTGAAGCTTTCTTT. Residues: CASSSGIPGDTEAFF. Using reference TRBV19 and TRBJ1-1 for the parts outside the CDR3, the full variable domain is DGGITQSPKYLFRKEGQNVTLSCEQNLNHDAMYWYRQDPGQGLRLIYYSQIVNDFQKGDIAEGYSVSREKKESFPLTVTSAQKNPTAFYLCASSSGIPGDTEAFFGQGTRLTVV.

Of note for this clone: The sample holds other DNA sequences that translate to the same CDR3. The rearrangement uses TRBV5-4 and TRBJ2-7, with TRBD1 matching 7 bases. Germline CDR1 reads SGHNT; CDR2 reads YYREEE (reference sequence). The CDR3 has 14 residues. V lost 0 bases, J lost 2 bases, and 2 bases stayed unmatched. The CDR3 coding sequence is TGTGCCAGCAGCTTGGAACAGGGGACCTACGAGCAGTACTTC. It is translated as CASSLEQGTYEQYF.

The gene calls are TRBV6-5 and TRBJ2-1, with a weak D call TRBD2 (6 bases). Per the germline V gene, CDR1 is MNHEY and CDR2 is SVGAGI. Deletions cut 5 bases from V and 5 bases from J, with 16 bases between. The CDR3 totals 15 residues. The CDR3 spells CASSPLSGGNNEQFF. Here the CDR3 DNA reads TGTGCCAGCAGTCCTCTCTCTGGGGGGAACAATGAGCAGTTCTTC.

This clone came up once. The rearrangement joins TRBV13 to TRBJ2-1; 12 positions agree with TRBD2. The trim removed 5 bases at V and 9 bases at J, leaving 11 bases unmatched. Germline assignment: CDR1 PRHDT and CDR2 FYEKMQ (reference sequence). The CDR3 contains 16 residues. For the CDR3, the DNA is TGTGCCAGCAGCAACTCACTAGCGGGAGGTCAACGTGAGCAGTTCTTC. Protein sequence: CASSNSLAGGQREQFF.

The chain employs TRBV28 and TRBJ1-2, with D tentatively TRBD1 (6 bases). This CDR3 contains 12 residues. V was trimmed by 6 bases and J by 8 bases, leaving 13 bases between them. Germline V gene lookup returns CDR1 MDHEN and CDR2 SYDVKM. The CDR3 loop is CASSSTGLGYTF. The CDR3 nucleotides read TGTGCCAGCAGCTCCACAGGGTTGGGCTACACCTTC.

The CDR3 region is CAISEDRDTEAFF. The CDR3 DNA follows: TGTGCCATCAGCGAAGACAGGGACACTGAAGCTTTCTTT. The chain recombines TRBV10-3 with TRBJ1-1, with 7 bases aligning to TRBD1. This CDR3 comprises 13 residues. From germline, CDR1 is ENHRY and CDR2 SYGVKD. Trimming removed 6 bases from V and 3 bases from J; junction bases left unmatched: 4.

This chain links TRBV6-5 with TRBJ2-1; 9 positions agree with TRBD2. The length of the CDR3 is 15 residues. J was trimmed by 10 bases and V by 2 bases; bases with no gene match: 9. Germline V gene data show CDR1 as MNHEY and CDR2 as SVGAGI. The CDR3: CASSYGASGTWEQFF. CDR3 coding DNA: TGTGCCAGCAGTTACGGAGCTAGCGGGACTTGGGAGCAGTTCTTC.

The chain's CDR3 is CASSQDVHGGEQFF. CDR3 DNA: TGCGCCAGCAGCCAAGATGTACACGGCGGTGAGCAGTTCTTC. The chain recombines TRBV4-1 with TRBJ2-1; D not certain. In germline, CDR1 is MGHRA, CDR2 YSYEKL. The CDR3 extends over 14 amino acids. Between the trimmed V and J ends, which lost 0 bases and 9 bases, there was a span of 12 bases.

The rearrangement uses TRBV29-1 and TRBJ1-1; 7 bases align to TRBD1. Germline lookup yields CDR1 SQVTM and CDR2 ANQGSEA. Trimming took 6 bases from V and 8 from J; bases not matched to a gene: 12. This CDR3 region has 13 residues. CDR3 protein: CSVVGDRAREAFF. CDR3 coding DNA: TGCAGCGTCGTAGGAGACAGGGCGCGGGAAGCTTTCTTT.

This chain's CDR3 is CASSPTDSPNDEKLFF. In DNA form, the CDR3 reads TGTGCCAGCAGTCCGACCGACAGCCCTAATGATGAAAAACTGTTTTTT. The V call is TRBV7-2, the J call TRBJ1-4; a possible D gene is TRBD1 (5 bases). The CDR3 is 16 amino acids. Germline V gene sequence: CDR1 SGHTA, CDR2 FQGNSA. Deletions cut 6 bases from V and 6 bases from J, with 20 bases between.